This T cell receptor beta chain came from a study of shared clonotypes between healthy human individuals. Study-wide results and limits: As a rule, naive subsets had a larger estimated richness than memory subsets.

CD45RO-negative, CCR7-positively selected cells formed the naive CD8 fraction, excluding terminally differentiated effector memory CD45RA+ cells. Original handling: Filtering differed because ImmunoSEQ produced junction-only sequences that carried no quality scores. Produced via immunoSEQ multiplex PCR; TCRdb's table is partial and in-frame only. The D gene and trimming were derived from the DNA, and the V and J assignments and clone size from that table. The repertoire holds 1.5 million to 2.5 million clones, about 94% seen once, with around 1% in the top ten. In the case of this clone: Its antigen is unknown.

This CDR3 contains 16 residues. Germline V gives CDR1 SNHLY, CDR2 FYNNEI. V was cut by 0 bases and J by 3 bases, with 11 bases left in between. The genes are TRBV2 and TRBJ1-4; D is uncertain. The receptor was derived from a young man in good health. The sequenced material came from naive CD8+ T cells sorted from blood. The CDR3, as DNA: TGTGCCAGCAGTGAAGCGCTTCGGCAGCCTAATGAAAAACTGTTTTTT. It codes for CASSEALRQPNEKLFF.